The T cell receptor beta chain described here comes from a study of cytomegalovirus exposure and HLA in healthy donors. Overall study context: Approximately 80 million unique TCRs from HLA-typed donors were held in an early data release.

Primers for the PCR totalled 60 Vbeta and 13 Jbeta. Clones were sequenced by immunoSEQ multiplex PCR, and TCRdb holds only the in-frame ones, with some missing. The profile shows about 130,000 clones, 60% to 75% of them singletons. Regarding this clone: Its matching antigen is unknown.

The CDR3 covers 13 residues. Trimming took off 3 bases at V and 3 bases at J, with 9 bases between the two ends. CDR1 is SGHAT and CDR2 is FQNNGV in the germline V gene. Findings of the study overall: Among TCR beta chains, those listed as cytomegalovirus-associated numbered 164. The authors assumed roughly uniform sequencing depth across donors for presence/absence analyses.

The sample comprised PBMCs. The origin of this receptor is a woman in her fifties or sixties in good health and CMV-seropositive. The chain has TRBV11-2 and TRBJ2-7; D possibly corresponds to TRBD1 (5 bases). The CDR3 here is CASSFPDIYEQYF. The CDR3 DNA follows: TGTGCCAGCAGCTTCCCGGACATCTACGAGCAGTACTTC.